Following are 5 T cell receptor beta chains from one sample sequenced in a study of blood T cell repertoires in COVID-19 (TCRdb year 2020). Libraries were built with the immunoSEQ multiplex PCR assay. TCRdb's version of the immuneACCESS table is confined to in-frame rearrangements and falls short of the full clone set. An unresolved V gene accounts for under half of the shortfall where checked; the remainder is of unknown origin. The sample profile shows around 330,000 clones; around 90% of them were found once. Roughly 5.2% of the sample is held by the ten biggest clonotypes. The sequencing sample was made of PBMCs or T cells enriched from blood (not recorded which). These receptors were collected from a man between 60 and 75 years old who had recovered from COVID-19.

This clone was seen a few times. This chain uses TRBV5-1 with TRBJ1-6; no definite D call. Per the germline V gene, CDR1 is SGHRS and CDR2 is YFSETQ. The V end was cut by 0 bases, the J end by 0 bases, with 10 bases between. The CDR3 contains 17 residues. The CDR3 coding sequence is TGCGCCAGCAGCTTGGAGACTTTATACTCCTATAATTCACCCCTCCACTTT. Encoded protein: CASSLETLYSYNSPLHF.

The chain has TRBV11-2 and TRBJ2-7; a possible D gene is TRBD2 (6 bases). Trimming left V 5 bases short and J 2 bases short, with 13 bases between. CDR3 size: 14 residues. The germline V gene has CDR1 SGHAT and CDR2 FQNNGV. CDR3 loop: CASSPLDYAYEQYF. The CDR3 DNA reads as TGTGCCAGCAGCCCCTTGGACTACGCCTACGAGCAGTACTTC.

The chain is built from TRBV7-9 and TRBJ1-3, with D unresolved. Per germline, CDR1 SEHNR and CDR2 FQNEAQ (reference sequence). This CDR3 spans 14 amino acids. Trimming removed 5 bases at V and 4 bases at J, with 12 bases between. DNA of the CDR3: TGTGCCAGCAGCCCGAAAAGCCCAGGAAACACCATATATTTT. Protein sequence: CASSPKSPGNTIYF.

The rearrangement joins TRBV5-6 to TRBJ2-7; 8 bases fit TRBD2. This CDR3 region has 16 residues. The V gene's germline CDR1 is SGHDT and CDR2 YYEEEE. The ends lost 0 bases at V and 2 bases at J; junction bases unmatched: 7. The CDR3 loop reads CASSLVLAGPTYEQYF. In DNA form, the CDR3 reads TGTGCCAGCAGCTTGGTTTTAGCGGGACCGACCTACGAGCAGTACTTC. Full variable domain (remainder filled in from reference TRBV5-6 and TRBJ2-7): DAGVTQSPTHLIKTRGQQVTLRCSPKSGHDTVSWYQQALGQGPQFIFQYYEEEERQRGNFPDRFSGHQFPNYSSELNVNALLLGDSALYLCASSLVLAGPTYEQYFGPGTRLTVT.

This rearrangement joins TRBV27 to TRBJ2-7; perhaps TRBD2 as D (6 bases). With 6 bases removed from V and 0 bases from J, the gap between germline ends came to 18 bases. From germline, CDR1 is MNHEY and CDR2 SMNVEV (reference sequence). This CDR3 comprises 16 residues. The CDR3 sequence: CASSPTPAGISYEQYF. CDR3 DNA sequence: TGTGCCAGCAGCCCGACCCCAGCGGGTATCTCCTACGAGCAGTACTTC.